This T cell receptor beta chain derives from a study of blood T cells in healthy people across ages. The germline CDR1 and CDR2 sequences are ENHRY and SYGVKD. The CDR3 runs to 15 residues. V was cut by 0 bases and J by 6 bases, with 13 bases left in between. For the second PCR, which ran for 7 to 11 cycles, a sample-barcoded 5' primer and a J-beta primer mix were used. TCRdb passed the 5' RACE reads through MiXCR, listing each CDR3 protein once. This sample has about 780,000 distinct CDR3 sequences; about half occur once, and the top ten carry 15% to 20%. On this clonotype itself: Given a much more abundant clone one base away, this may be a read error. The CDR3 ends on some other residue instead of the conserved phenylalanine or tryptophan, so this is likely a read error.

The V call is TRBV10-3, the J call TRBJ2-3, with D hard to call. This TCR came from an elderly man in good health. Input material: blood. The CDR3 DNA follows: TGTGCCATCAGTGAGTCCCGTGGGCCCGAGGATACGCAGTATTCT. Translation: CAISESRGPEDTQYS.